Listed below are T cell receptor beta chains from one sample, sequenced in a study of T cell responses to AZD1222 COVID-19 vaccine. The repertoire was sequenced with immunoSEQ multiplex PCR; TCRdb's copy has only in-frame clones and lacks some. This table has 180,000 or so clones, around 90% appearing once. The sample here was peripheral blood, taken 28 days after the second AZD1222 dose. The source of these receptors is an adult who received the AZD1222 COVID-19 vaccine. The CDR3 runs from the conserved cysteine through the conserved F or W. The order of the fields is V gene, J gene, D gene, clone size, CDR3 DNA, CDR3 protein. D genes are given only for firm matches. The size entry is marked missing in some rows and otherwise reads once, few, many or a size class.

TRBV5-1,TRBJ2-2,NA,NA,TGCGCCAGCAGCCCAGGGACTGCGAACACCGGGGAGCTGTTTTTT,CASSPGTANTGELFF
TRBV19,TRBJ2-7,TRBD1,once,TGTGCCAGTCGCGGGACAGGGGGCTCCTACGAGCAGTACTTC,CASRGTGGSYEQYF
TRBV6-5,TRBJ2-7,NA,NA,TGTGCCAGCAGACTTAGGGACCACATTTCCTACGAGCAGTACTTC,CASRLRDHISYEQYF
TRBV6-1,TRBJ2-1,NA,NA,TGTGCCAGCACCCGGGACAATGAGCAGTTCTTC,CASTRDNEQFF
TRBV5-4,TRBJ2-1,TRBD1,NA,TGTGCCAGCAGCACGACGACAGGGGGCGGTGAGCAGTTCTTC,CASSTTTGGGEQFF
TRBV4-3,TRBJ2-3,NA,NA,TGCGCCAGCAGCCCCTGGGGAGAGAGAATGACGTATAGCACAGATACGCAGTATTTT,CASSPWGERMTYSTDTQYF
TRBV28,TRBJ1-5,TRBD1,NA,TGTGCCAGCAGTTTAGGAACAGGGGCCCAGCATTTT,CASSLGTGAQHF
TRBV19,TRBJ1-1,NA,NA,TGTGCCAGTAGTATTTTTGCGGGCGGAAACACTGAAGCTTTCTTT,CASSIFAGGNTEAFF
TRBV5-6,TRBJ2-1,TRBD1,NA,TGTGCCAGCAGCTTATGGGACAGGGCCTACAATGAGCAGTTCTTC,CASSLWDRAYNEQFF
TRBV7-2,TRBJ1-3,TRBD1,NA,TGTGCCAGCAGCGCTGACAGGGGGCCTTCCATATATTTT,CASSADRGPSIYF
TRBV1,TRBJ2-7,NA,NA,TGCACCAGCAGCCAAGGGGGGAGAAGGATGGGATACGAGCAGTACTTC,CTSSQGGRRMGYEQYF
TRBV4-3,TRBJ2-1,NA,NA,TGCGCCAGCAGCCAAGTTGGGGGGACTCCCTACAATGAGCAGTTCTTC,CASSQVGGTPYNEQFF
TRBV6-6,TRBJ2-7,NA,NA,TGTGCCAGCAGTCACAGCTACGAGCAGTACTTC,CASSHSYEQYF
TRBV5-5,TRBJ2-1,TRBD2,NA,TGTGCCAGCAGCTTGGGGCTAGCGGACTACAATGAGCAGTTCTTC,CASSLGLADYNEQFF
TRBV4-1,TRBJ1-6,NA,NA,TGCGCCAGCACCCTTACGGTCGGGGGCGCGGGTTCACCCCTCCACTTT,CASTLTVGGAGSPLHF
TRBV6-5,TRBJ2-1,TRBD1,NA,TGTGCCAGCAGTTCGCCACCCCCGGACAGGGAGGAGCAGTTCTTC,CASSSPPPDREEQFF
TRBV2,TRBJ2-5,NA,few,TGTGCCAGCCGCGTTAACAGGGAGATAGAGACCCAGTACTTC,CASRVNREIETQYF
TRBV5-1,TRBJ2-2,TRBD1,NA,TGCGCCAGCAGCTTACTTACAGGGGGTGCCGGGGAGCTGTTTTTT,CASSLLTGGAGELFF
TRBV4-1,TRBJ2-4,NA,NA,TGCGCCAGCAGCCAACCTCTCCTGGCCAAAAACATTCAGTACTTC,CASSQPLLAKNIQYF
TRBV11-2,TRBJ2-7,TRBD1,NA,TGTGCCAGCAGCTTGGTCCGGGACAGCCTAAACTACGAGCAGTACTTC,CASSLVRDSLNYEQYF
TRBV24-1,TRBJ2-7,TRBD1,NA,TGTGCCACCAGTGACCTTGAAGGGGAGGGACAGGGCGTGGACGAGCAGTACTTC,CATSDLEGEGQGVDEQYF
TRBV12-3/TRBV12-4,TRBJ2-1,NA,NA,TGTGCCAGCAGTTTAGAGGGCCAGGTTGAGCAGTTCTTC,CASSLEGQVEQFF
TRBV19,TRBJ1-1,NA,NA,TGTGCCAGTAGTATATCATTGAACACTGAAGCTTTCTTT,CASSISLNTEAFF
TRBV7-2,TRBJ1-2,NA,NA,TGTGCCAGCAGCTTCGATGCTAACTATGGCTACACCTTC,CASSFDANYGYTF
TRBV4-2,TRBJ2-7,NA,once,TGTGCCAGCAGCCAAGGCGTGGGCGACCACCGGGAGCAGTACTTC,CASSQGVGDHREQYF
TRBV19,TRBJ2-2,NA,NA,TGTGCCAGCACCCGGGGCAGGGATCCCGGGGAGCTGTTTTTT,CASTRGRDPGELFF
TRBV18,TRBJ1-5,TRBD1,NA,TGTGCCAGCTCAGCTACAGGGGGCAACAAGGTTCAGCCCCAGCATTTT,CASSATGGNKVQPQHF
TRBV27,TRBJ1-6,NA,once,TGTGCCAGCAGTAGTTTACAGGGAATTGGGGTACGTGATTCACCCCTCCACTTT,CASSSLQGIGVRDSPLHF
TRBV6-5,TRBJ1-6,NA,NA,TGTGCCAGCAGTTACTCTGGGGTCCTCTATAATTCACCCCTCCACTTT,CASSYSGVLYNSPLHF
TRBV19,TRBJ1-5,NA,NA,TGTGCCAGTAGACTCCGAGGTATTCAGCCCCAGCATTTT,CASRLRGIQPQHF
TRBV3-1/TRBV3-2,TRBJ2-3,NA,NA,TGTGCCAGCAGCCAAACTATGACAGATACGCAGTATTTT,CASSQTMTDTQYF
TRBV27,TRBJ2-2,NA,NA,TGTGCCAGCAGTTTAATGTTCGGGACACTGAACACCGGGGAGCTGTTTTTT,CASSLMFGTLNTGELFF
TRBV10-2,TRBJ2-7,NA,NA,TGCGCCAGCAGTGGCGTTGCCGGTTCATCCTACGAGCAGTACTTC,CASSGVAGSSYEQYF
TRBV6-1,TRBJ1-4,TRBD1,once,TGTGCCAGCAGTGAAGACAGGGGGCAAGGTAATGAAAAACTGTTTTTT,CASSEDRGQGNEKLFF
TRBV21-1,TRBJ1-6,NA,NA,TGTGCCAGCAGCAAATGGGGAAATAGGACAGGGAAAATCTCCTATAATTCACCCCTCCACTTT,CASSKWGNRTGKISYNSPLHF
TRBV12-3/TRBV12-4,TRBJ1-6,NA,NA,TGTGCCAGCAGCTTGGTTACAGGTTCACCCCTCCACTTT,CASSLVTGSPLHF
TRBV5-1,TRBJ1-2,NA,NA,TGCGCCAGCAGCTTGGCCTATCAGTTTGGGGACTATGGCTACACCTTC,CASSLAYQFGDYGYTF
TRBV10-1,TRBJ2-1,TRBD2,NA,TGCGCCAGCAGTGGGAGCGGGGGCTACAATGAGCAGTTCTTC,CASSGSGGYNEQFF
TRBV6-5,TRBJ1-2,NA,NA,TGTGCCAGCAGGGGGGCGGGTTTCTATGGCTACACCTTC,CASRGAGFYGYTF
TRBV18,TRBJ2-3,TRBD2,NA,TGTGCCAGCTCACCAATTGGGACTAGCGGGATTGTCACAGATACGCAGTATTTT,CASSPIGTSGIVTDTQYF
TRBV7-3,TRBJ2-2,TRBD1,NA,TGTGCCAGCAGCTTTCAGGGGACAGAGAATACCGGGGAGCTGTTTTTT,CASSFQGTENTGELFF